What follows are 13 T cell receptor beta chains derived from one specimen sequenced in a study of cytomegalovirus exposure and HLA in healthy donors. Sequenced by immunoSEQ multiplex PCR; TCRdb stores in-frame clones only, minus some. The sample has 130,000 to 150,000 clones, around four fifths seen once. What was sequenced was PBMCs. Receptors were obtained from a woman in her twenties or thirties in good health and CMV-seronegative.

J is TRBJ2-5 and V is TRBV7-9, with 7 bases lining up with TRBD1. Germline assignment: CDR1 SEHNR and CDR2 FQNEAQ (reference sequence). Losses at the gene ends were 7 bases for V and 10 bases for J; bases not matched to a gene: 6. The CDR3 is 11 amino acids. The CDR3 region has the DNA TGTGCCAGCACCAAAGGACAGGTCCAGTACTTC. Its translation: CASTKGQVQYF.

This CDR3 is CASSPRYRERNTEAFF. As DNA, the CDR3 is TGTGCCAGCAGCCCACGATACAGGGAAAGGAACACTGAAGCTTTCTTT. The V gene is TRBV7-6, the J gene TRBJ1-1; D possibly corresponds to TRBD1 (6 bases). Germline V gene data show CDR1 as SGHVS and CDR2 as FNYEAQ. The V end lost 5 bases, the J end lost 1 base, and 17 bases lay between the germline ends. The CDR3 covers 16 residues.

This chain uses TRBV7-2 with TRBJ2-7; D is undetermined. Looked up from germline, CDR1 is SGHTA and CDR2 is FQGNSA. CDR3 length: 12 residues. V lost 2 bases, J lost 3 bases, and 5 bases lay in between. The CDR3 bases are TGTGCCAGCAGCTTACAGAACTACGAGCAGTACTTC. It encodes CASSLQNYEQYF. The full variable domain, its missing parts supplied by reference TRBV7-2 and TRBJ2-7, is GAGVSQSPSNKVTEKGKDVELRCDPISGHTALYWYRQSLGQGLEFLIYFQGNSAPDKSGLPSDRFSAERTGGSVSTLTIQRTQQEDSAVYLCASSLQNYEQYFGPGTRLTVT.

The V gene is TRBV6-1, the J gene TRBJ1-2; weak D call: TRBD1 (5 bases). The germline V gene has CDR1 MNHNS and CDR2 SASEGT. V was pared by 1 base and J by 0 bases, with 6 bases between. This CDR3 is 14 amino acids long. The CDR3 DNA reads as TGTGCCAGCAGTGAAGGGACATCTAACTATGGCTACACCTTC. Translating it yields CASSEGTSNYGYTF.

There are a few counts of this clone. This chain connects TRBV18 to TRBJ2-2; D call uncertain. V dropped 0 bases and J dropped 4 bases, with 9 bases sitting between them. The CDR3 is 15 residues long. Germline V gene lookup returns CDR1 KGHSH and CDR2 LQKENI. The DNA of the CDR3 is TGTGCCAGCTCACCACCAGCCGGGTTCACCGGGGAGCTGTTTTTT. This encodes CASSPPAGFTGELFF. The full variable domain, with the rest looked up from reference TRBV18 and TRBJ2-2, is NAGVMQNPRHLVRRRGQEARLRCSPMKGHSHVYWYRQLPEEGLKFMVYLQKENIIDESGMPKERFSAEFPKEGPSILRIQQVVRGDSAAYFCASSPPAGFTGELFFGEGSRLTVL.

This clone has more than one count but fewer than ten. The J gene is TRBJ2-2, the V gene TRBV10-3, with 8 bases aligning to TRBD1. Germline CDR1 and CDR2: ENHRY and SYGVKD. J gave up 7 bases and V 0 bases, and 7 bases lay outside the gene matches. The CDR3 has 16 residues. CDR3 in DNA: TGTGCCATCAGTGAGTCAAGCGGACAGGGCGGCGGGGAGCTGTTTTTT. Protein sequence: CAISESSGQGGGELFF.

The rearrangement links TRBV23-1 to TRBJ1-5; 8 bases agree with TRBD1. TRBV23-1 is recorded as an ORF, its role being uncertain. V lost 1 base to trimming and J lost 3 bases; unmatched junction nucleotides: 5. The length of the CDR3 is 16 residues. In DNA form, the CDR3 reads TGCGCCAGCAGTCAATTCGGACAGGGTCCCAATCAGCCCCAGCATTTT. It codes for CASSQFGQGPNQPQHF.

V usage is TRBV6-1 and J usage is TRBJ1-6; 8 bases are a match to TRBD1. Germline-derived CDR1 and CDR2 are MNHNS and SASEGT. The J segment lost 8 bases and the V segment lost 2 bases, leaving 14 bases of the junction unmatched. This CDR3 region has 18 residues. The CDR3, as DNA: TGTGCCAGCAGTGAAAGACCCTTAGGACAGGGCACTTATTCACCCCTCCACTTT. Translated, it gives CASSERPLGQGTYSPLHF.

In the case of this clone: Since a much larger clone is just one base distant, this may be a read error. The CDR3 region is CASSYRDNYEQYF. The CDR3 DNA sequence: TGTGCCAGCAGTTACCGGGACAACTACGAGCAGTACTTC. V and J are TRBV6-5 and TRBJ2-7, with TRBD1 as a possible D gene (6 bases). Germline lookup yields CDR1 MNHEY and CDR2 SVGAGI. The CDR3 sequence is 13 residues long. V lost 2 bases and J lost 3, with 8 bases in between.

The rearrangement joins TRBV15 to TRBJ1-5; D is unclear. The germline CDR1 and CDR2 sequences are LNHNV and YYDKDF (reference sequence). The CDR3 covers 14 residues. With 2 bases removed from V and 2 bases from J, the gap between germline ends came to 7 bases. The CDR3 region is CATSRTTGNQPQHF. The CDR3 DNA is TGTGCCACCAGCAGAACCACGGGCAATCAGCCCCAGCATTTT.

This clone turned up a few times. The rearrangement uses TRBV5-1 and TRBJ2-1, with TRBD1 matching 11 bases. The trim removed 3 bases at V and 3 bases at J, leaving 5 bases unmatched. Germline assignment: CDR1 SGHRS and CDR2 YFSETQ. This CDR3 has 16 residues. This chain's CDR3 is CASSSGQGAFYNEQFF. In DNA form, the CDR3 reads TGCGCCAGCAGCTCAGGACAGGGGGCTTTCTACAATGAGCAGTTCTTC. The full variable domain, in which reference TRBV5-1 and TRBJ2-1 provide the parts outside the CDR3, is KAGVTQTPRYLIKTRGQQVTLSCSPISGHRSVSWYQQTPGQGLQFLFEYFSETQRNKGNFPGRFSGRQFSNSRSEMNVSTLELGDSALYLCASSSGQGAFYNEQFFGPGTRLTVL.

In its sample, this clone was seen once. The V call is TRBV11-2, the J call TRBJ2-2, with TRBD2 identical over 10 bases. V was pared by 3 bases and J by 2 bases, with 6 bases of the junction left unmatched. The CDR3 is 17 residues long. The germline gives CDR1 SGHAT, CDR2 FQNNGV. The CDR3, as DNA: TGTGCCAGCAGCTTGCGTAGCGGGGGGACCAACACCGGGGAGCTGTTTTTT. Its protein is CASSLRSGGTNTGELFF. Full variable domain (outside the CDR3, taken from reference TRBV11-2 and TRBJ2-2): EAGVAQSPRYKIIEKRQSVAFWCNPISGHATLYWYQQILGQGPKLLIQFQNNGVVDDSQLPKDRFSAERLKGVDSTLKIQPAKLEDSAVYLCASSLRSGGTNTGELFFGEGSRLTVL.

This clone was detected once. The V gene is TRBV5-1, the J gene TRBJ2-3, with D possibly being TRBD1 (5 bases). The length of the CDR3 is 14 residues. Germline lookup yields CDR1 SGHRS and CDR2 YFSETQ. Trimming took 6 bases from V and 3 from J, leaving 14 bases between them. CDR3 loop: CASILGPGTDTQYF. In DNA, the CDR3 is TGCGCCAGCATACTTGGTCCAGGGACAGATACGCAGTATTTT.